This TCR beta chain was profiled in a study of CD8 T cells in Susac syndrome. Germline CDR1 GTSNPN, CDR2 SVGIG (reference sequence). The CDR3 length is 11 residues. V lost 4 bases, J lost 5 bases, and 8 bases lay in between. Roughly 0.5 to 1 ug RNA was reverse transcribed with random hexamers. MiXCR, run by TCRdb on the immunoSEQ multiplex PCR reads, gives a single entry per CDR3 protein. The sample includes some 76,000 distinct CDR3 sequences, 91% of them seen just once. This TCR came from a human donor with multiple sclerosis. Sequences were obtained from CD8+ T cells from PBMCs. This rearrangement joins TRBV30 to TRBJ2-5; D gene ambiguous. This chain's CDR3 is CAWKVVETQYF. CDR3 nucleotides: TGTGCCTGGAAAGTAGTGGAGACCCAGTACTTC. The full variable domain, completed using reference TRBV30 and TRBJ2-5, is SQTIHQWPATLVQPVGSPLSLECTVEGTSNPNLYWYRQAAGRGLQLLFYSVGIGQISSEVPQNLSASRPQDRQFILSSKKLLLSDSGFYLCAWKVVETQYFGPGTRLLVL.